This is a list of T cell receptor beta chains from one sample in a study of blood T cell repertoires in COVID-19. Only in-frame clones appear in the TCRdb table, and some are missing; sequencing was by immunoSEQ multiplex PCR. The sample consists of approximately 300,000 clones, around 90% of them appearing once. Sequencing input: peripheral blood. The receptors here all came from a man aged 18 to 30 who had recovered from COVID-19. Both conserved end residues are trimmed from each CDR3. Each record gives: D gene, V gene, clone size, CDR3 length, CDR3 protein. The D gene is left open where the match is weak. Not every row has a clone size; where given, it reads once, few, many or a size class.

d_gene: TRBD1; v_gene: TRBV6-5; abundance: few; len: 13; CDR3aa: ASSYDGTGNQPQH
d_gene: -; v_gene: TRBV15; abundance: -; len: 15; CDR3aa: ATSRDRSWGARESQY
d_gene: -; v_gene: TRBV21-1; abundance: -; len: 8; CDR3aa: ASILVPES
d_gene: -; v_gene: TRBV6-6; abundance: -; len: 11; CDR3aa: ASSYEWSQPQH
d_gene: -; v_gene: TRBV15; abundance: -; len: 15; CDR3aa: ATSRTPGGSGSTEAF
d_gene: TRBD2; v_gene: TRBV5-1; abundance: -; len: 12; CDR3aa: ASSRGGKKETQY
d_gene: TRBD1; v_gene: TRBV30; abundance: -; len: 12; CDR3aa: AWSVRDRVEKLF
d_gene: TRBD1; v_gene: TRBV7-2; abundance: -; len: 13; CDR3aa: ASSSSNRGRSPLH
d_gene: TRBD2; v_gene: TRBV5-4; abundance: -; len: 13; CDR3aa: ASRGSGSDYNEQF
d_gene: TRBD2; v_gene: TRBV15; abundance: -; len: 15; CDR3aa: ATSSKAGGPPSYEQY
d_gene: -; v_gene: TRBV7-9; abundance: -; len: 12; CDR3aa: ASSLDSINEKLF
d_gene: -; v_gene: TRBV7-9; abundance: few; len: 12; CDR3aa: ASSLARAKDTQY
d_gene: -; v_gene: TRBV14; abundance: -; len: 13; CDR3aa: ASSQVGRGDDEQY
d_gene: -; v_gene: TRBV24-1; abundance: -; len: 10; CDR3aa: ATSDPRGEQY
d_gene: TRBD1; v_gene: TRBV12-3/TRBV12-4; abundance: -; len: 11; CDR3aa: ASRDRGDYGYT
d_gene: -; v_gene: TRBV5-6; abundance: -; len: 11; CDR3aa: ASSFRRGFEQY
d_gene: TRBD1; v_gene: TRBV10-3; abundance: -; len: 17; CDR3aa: ATHEEPPHRQGTRYEQY
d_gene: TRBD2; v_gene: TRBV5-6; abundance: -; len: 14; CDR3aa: ARSLGRGGLADTQY
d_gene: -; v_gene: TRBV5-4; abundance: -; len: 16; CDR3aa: ASSPTDLSLSGANVLT
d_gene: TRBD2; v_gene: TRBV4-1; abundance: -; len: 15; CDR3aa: ASSPNKGLAGDNEQF
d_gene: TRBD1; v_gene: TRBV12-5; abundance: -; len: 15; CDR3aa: ASGLSQLPGGWDEQF
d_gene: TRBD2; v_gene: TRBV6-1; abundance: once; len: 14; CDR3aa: ASSEDTGTTSYEQY
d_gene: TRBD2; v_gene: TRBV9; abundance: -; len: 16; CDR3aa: ASSVGAGTASYQETQY
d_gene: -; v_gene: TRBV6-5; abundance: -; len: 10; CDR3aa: ASRVGETEAF
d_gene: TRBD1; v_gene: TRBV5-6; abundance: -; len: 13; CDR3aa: ASSPRDRVNHGYT
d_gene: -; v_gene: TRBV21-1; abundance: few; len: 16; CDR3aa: ASSKAGPSPGPNYGYT
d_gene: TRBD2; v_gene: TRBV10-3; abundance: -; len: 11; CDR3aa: AITIAGADTQY
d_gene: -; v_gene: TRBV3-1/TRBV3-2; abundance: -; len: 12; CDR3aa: ASSSGAVNTEAF
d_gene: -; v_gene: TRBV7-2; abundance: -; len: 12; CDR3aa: ASSQAGTNEKLF
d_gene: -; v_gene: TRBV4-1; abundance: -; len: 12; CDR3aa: ASSPGYSNQPQH
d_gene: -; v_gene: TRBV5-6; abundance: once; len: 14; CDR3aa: ASSPGGAPLIYEQY
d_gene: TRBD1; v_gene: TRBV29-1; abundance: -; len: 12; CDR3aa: SVGNRGSNYGYT
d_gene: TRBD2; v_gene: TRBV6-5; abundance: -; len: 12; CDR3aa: ASALGLALGEQY
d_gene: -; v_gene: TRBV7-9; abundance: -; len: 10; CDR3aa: ASSTTTKTQY
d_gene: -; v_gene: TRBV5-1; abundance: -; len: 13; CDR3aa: ASSARIENTGELF
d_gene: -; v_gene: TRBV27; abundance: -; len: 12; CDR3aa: ASSARGVTDTQY
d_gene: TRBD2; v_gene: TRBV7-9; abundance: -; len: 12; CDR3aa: ASSPTSGSRELF
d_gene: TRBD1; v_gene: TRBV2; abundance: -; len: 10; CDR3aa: ASSGTGARLP
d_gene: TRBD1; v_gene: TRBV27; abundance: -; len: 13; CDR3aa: ASSPRQGWNTEAF
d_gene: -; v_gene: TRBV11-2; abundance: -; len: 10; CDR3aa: ASSRTHYEQY
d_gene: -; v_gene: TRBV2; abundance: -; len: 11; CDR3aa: ASSGERGNEQF
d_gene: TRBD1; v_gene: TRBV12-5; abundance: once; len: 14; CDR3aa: ASGVGQLFMNTEAF